This T cell receptor (beta chain) appears in the sequencing data of a study of blood T cell repertoires in COVID-19 (dated by TCRdb to about 2020). With respect to the entire study: Collaborator samples came from the United States, Italy and Spain and covered acute and convalescent phases of COVID-19. The material from the prospective study consisted of cDNA or gDNA derived from T cells, B-cell-depleted T cells, or PBMCs. Subjects who had been exposed to COVID-19, were actively infected with it, or had recovered from it provided the deeply sampled blood TCRbeta repertoires that made up the dataset. The repertoires were released in a freely available public database intended as a resource for research on the immune response to SARS-CoV-2. The samples were drawn from the first 160 participants of the ongoing ImmuneRACE study and from 1,200 or so subjects provided by 6 global collaborators. A de-identified subject ID, COVID-19 status, age in years and sex were almost always included in the sample metadata. Where available, HLA class I and class II types were obtained from metadata supplied by the sample provider rather than from assay-based typing.

The immunoSEQ Assay, a bias-controlled multiplex PCR, was used to amplify TCRbeta CDR3 regions from genomic DNA. Regarding the original processing steps: Within the assay, amplification of reference gene primers was used to estimate how many nucleated cells each sample contained. Sequence reads were collapsed and filtered to measure the absolute abundance of every unique TCRbeta CDR3 rearrangement. For each sample, productive Simpson clonality was calculated by taking the square root of Simpson's diversity index across productive rearrangements. The immuneACCESS repertoire file appears here via TCRdb, limited to in-frame rearrangements. These files lack a portion of the clones; in checked studies, under half of the deficit traces to unresolved V genes, and the cause of the others is not known. D and trimming come from the DNA, and the V and J calls and clone size come from that table. The sample table contains 450,000 or so clones; only one count was recorded for 70% to 90% of them. The ten largest clones take up roughly 0.87% of the sample.

Notes on this clone: Its antigen is not yet known. The sample holds no much larger clone one base away, and base qualities are not on file.

What the authors observed across the whole study: How much clinical and demographic metadata was included differed by source and by participant, and the metadata was provided uncurated.

At one collaborating source in Seattle, patients were enrolled during active infection and were followed longitudinally through the course of disease. Collaborating institutions collected whole blood in K2EDTA tubes following their own protocols. For TCRbeta analysis, collaborators shipped samples as frozen whole blood, isolated PBMCs, or DNA extracted from either of those sample types. V sheds 6 bases and J sheds 2 bases, leaving 19 bases between their ends. From cysteine to phenylalanine, the CDR3 is 16 amino acids long. This entry keeps only the CDR3 DNA: 48 bases, framed from base 1. The germline V gene yields MNHEY for CDR1 and SVGEGT for CDR2.

This clonotype was obtained from a man aged 18-30 years with COVID-19, enrolled during active disease. Sequenced input: peripheral blood. The chain uses TRBV6-2 or TRBV6-3 and TRBJ1-2; the D segment could be TRBD1, given 5 matching bases. The CDR3 protein: CASSPKAAGGNYGYTF. The nucleotide sequence is given as TGTGCCAGCAGCCCTAAGGCCGCGGGGGGGAACTATGGCTACACCTTC.